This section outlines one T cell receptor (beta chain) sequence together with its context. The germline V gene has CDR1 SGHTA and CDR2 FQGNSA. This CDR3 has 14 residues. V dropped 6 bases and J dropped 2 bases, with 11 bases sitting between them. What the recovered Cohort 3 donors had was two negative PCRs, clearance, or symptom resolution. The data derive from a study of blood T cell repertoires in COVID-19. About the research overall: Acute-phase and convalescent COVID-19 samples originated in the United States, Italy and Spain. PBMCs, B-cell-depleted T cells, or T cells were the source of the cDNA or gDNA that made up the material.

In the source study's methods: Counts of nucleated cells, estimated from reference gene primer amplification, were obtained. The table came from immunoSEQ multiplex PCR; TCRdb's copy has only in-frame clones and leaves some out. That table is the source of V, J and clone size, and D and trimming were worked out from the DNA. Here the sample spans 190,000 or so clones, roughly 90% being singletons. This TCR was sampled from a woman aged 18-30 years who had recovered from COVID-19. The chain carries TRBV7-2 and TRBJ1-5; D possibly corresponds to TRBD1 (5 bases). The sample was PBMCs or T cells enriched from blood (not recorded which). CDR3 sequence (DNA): TGTGCCAGCAGTCAGGGTACGGGCAATCAGCCCCAGCATTTT. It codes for CASSQGTGNQPQHF.